Below are 5 T cell receptor beta chains sequenced from a single sample in a study of T cell repertoires in cytomegalovirus infection. No antigen is known for these receptors. TCRdb reanalysed the reads using MiXCR and keeps one entry per CDR3 protein. The sample has fewer than 950,000 distinct CDR3 sequences, approximately 32% seen once; the top ten hold roughly 12%. Sequences were derived from cultured CD8+ T cells from PBMCs, sampled from culture after CMV antigen stimulation. These receptors were collected from a human donor in good health (CMV status not recorded). Some clones in this sample may be carry-over from other donors' samples.

This clonotype turned up a few times. The V and J genes are TRBV7-3 and TRBJ1-6, with a possible D match to TRBD1 (6 bases). The CDR3 totals 15 residues. Germline values: CDR1 SGHTA, CDR2 FQGTGA. V lost 1 base, J lost 8 bases, and 12 bases lay in between. Here the CDR3 DNA reads TGTGCCAGCAGCTTAAGAGGCGGGGGGCATTCACCCCTCCACTTT. Translated: CASSLRGGGHSPLHF.

This clonotype was observed at least ten times. The chain uses TRBV5-1 and TRBJ2-3; 9 nucleotides line up with TRBD1. With 2 bases clipped from V and 0 bases from J, the junction kept 4 bases outside the gene matches. In germline, CDR1 is SGHRS, CDR2 YFSETQ. The CDR3 loop spans 16 amino acids. The CDR3 coding sequence is TGCGCCAGCAGCTTACTACAGGGGGCCAGCACAGATACGCAGTATTTT. This sequence encodes CASSLLQGASTDTQYF. Using reference TRBV5-1 and TRBJ2-3 for the parts outside the CDR3, the full variable domain is KAGVTQTPRYLIKTRGQQVTLSCSPISGHRSVSWYQQTPGQGLQFLFEYFSETQRNKGNFPGRFSGRQFSNSRSEMNVSTLELGDSALYLCASSLLQGASTDTQYFGPGTRLTVL.

This clonotype was seen more than once but under ten times. CDR3 DNA sequence: TGTGCCATCAGTGACAGGGGGAGCAATCAGCCCCAGCATTTT. Translating it yields CAISDRGSNQPQHF. The V call is TRBV10-3, the J call TRBJ1-5; 7 bases agree with TRBD1. The V gene's germline CDR1 is ENHRY and CDR2 SYGVKD. The CDR3 is 14 residues long. Trimming took 3 bases from V and 1 from J; bases not matched to a gene: 0.

The chain carries TRBV19 and TRBJ1-1; D gene unclear. In germline, CDR1 is LNHDA, CDR2 SQIVND (reference sequence). Trimming took 1 base from V and 5 from J, leaving 8 bases between them. The CDR3 is 13 amino acids. CDR3 protein: CASSIGGVTEAFF. CDR3 sequence (DNA): TGTGCCAGTAGTATAGGGGGAGTTACTGAAGCTTTCTTT. Based on the CDR3 plus reference TRBV19 and TRBJ1-1, the full variable domain is DGGITQSPKYLFRKEGQNVTLSCEQNLNHDAMYWYRQDPGQGLRLIYYSQIVNDFQKGDIAEGYSVSREKKESFPLTVTSAQKNPTAFYLCASSIGGVTEAFFGQGTRLTVV.

The CDR3: CASVLAGSYEQYF. The DNA of the CDR3 is TGTGCCAGCGTACTAGCGGGGTCCTACGAGCAGTACTTC. This chain joins TRBV6-1 and TRBJ2-7; 10 bases are a match to TRBD2. Germline loops: CDR1 MNHNS, CDR2 SASEGT. Germline trimming cut 8 bases from V and 1 base from J; bases unmatched to any gene: 2. The CDR3 length is 13 residues.